The 32 T cell receptor beta chains given below trace back to one sample, sequenced in a study of blood T cell repertoires in COVID-19. Profiling relied on immunoSEQ multiplex PCR, and the TCRdb table lists in-frame clones only, not all of them. The sample has about 47,000 clones; roughly 80% are singletons. Sequencing was carried out using peripheral blood. The receptors originated from a man over 45 with acute or convalescent COVID-19.

This clone showed up just once. The rearrangement uses TRBV5-6 and TRBJ1-1, with 11 bases matching TRBD1. V dropped 6 bases and J dropped 5; count of bases not matched to a gene: 3. The CDR3 totals 13 residues. Germline V gene lookup returns CDR1 SGHDT and CDR2 YYEEEE. CDR3 amino acids: CASTGTGGTEAFF. Here the CDR3 DNA reads TGTGCCAGCACCGGGACAGGGGGGACTGAAGCTTTCTTT.

The chain links TRBV11-2 to TRBJ2-3; 10 nucleotides align to TRBD1. Unmatched junction bases numbered 6, after V lost 3 bases and J lost 6 bases. The CDR3 contains 15 residues. Germline V CDR1 and CDR2: SGHAT, FQNNGV. The CDR3 DNA follows: TGTGCCAGCAGCTTTGACAGGGGGCTCTCGGATACGCAGTATTTT. It is translated as CASSFDRGLSDTQYF.

V usage is TRBV5-4 and J usage is TRBJ1-1; 7 bases fit TRBD1. V trimming: 0 bases; J trimming: 7 bases; junction bases outside the gene matches: 3. Germline loops: CDR1 SGHNT, CDR2 YYREEE (reference sequence). The CDR3 length is 13 residues. The CDR3 loop is CASSLVQGVEAFF. The CDR3 coding sequence is TGTGCCAGCAGCTTGGTTCAGGGGGTTGAAGCTTTCTTT.

The genes are TRBV3-1 (or the pseudogene TRBV3-2) and TRBJ2-5; D uncertain. This CDR3 contains 12 residues. Germline V CDR1 and CDR2: LGHDT, YNNKEL (reference sequence). The V end was cut by 1 base, the J end by 5 bases, with 5 bases between. The CDR3 loop reads CASSQVSETQYF. CDR3 sequence (DNA): TGTGCCAGCAGCCAAGTGAGTGAGACCCAGTACTTC.

This clone was detected only once. The rearrangement links TRBV6-5 to TRBJ2-7; maybe TRBD2 (5 bases). The CDR3 contains 14 residues. V shed 6 bases and J shed 6 bases, with 18 bases lying between them. CDR1 is MNHEY and CDR2 is SVGAGI in the germline V gene. The CDR3 DNA is TGTGCCAGCAGACAGAGCGGAGCGCGAGGCGAGCAGTACTTC. Encoded protein: CASRQSGARGEQYF.

This sequence joins TRBV30 and TRBJ1-6; 7 nucleotides align to TRBD1. The CDR3 is 14 residues long. J gave up 7 bases and V 3 bases, and 6 bases lay outside the gene matches. Germline lookup yields CDR1 GTSNPN and CDR2 SVGIG (reference sequence). The CDR3 bases are TGTGCCTGGAGCCCGGACAGGCAGAATTCACCCCTCCACTTT. Translated, it gives CAWSPDRQNSPLHF.

The chain joins TRBV9 to TRBJ2-5; a possible D gene is TRBD2 (10 bases). Per the germline V gene, CDR1 is SGDLS and CDR2 is YYNGEE. The CDR3 loop spans 15 amino acids. Trimming shortened V by 4 bases and J by 5 bases, and 18 bases separated the two germline ends. The CDR3 nucleotides are TGTGCCAGCAGCCTAGCGGGGGACAGGGATGAGACCCAGTACTTC. Its translation: CASSLAGDRDETQYF.

The chain couples TRBV5-1 to TRBJ2-3; 11 bases are a match to TRBD2. The germline V gene has CDR1 SGHRS and CDR2 YFSETQ. After removal of 7 bases from V and 0 bases from J, the junction contained 4 bases not matched to a gene. The CDR3 has 15 residues. CDR3 DNA: TGCGCCAGCTCCCGGACTAGCGGGAGCACAGATACGCAGTATTTT. Its protein product is CASSRTSGSTDTQYF.

The CDR3 here is CASRRLGGQGPGYTF. CDR3 sequence (DNA): TGTGCCAGCAGGAGGCTCGGGGGACAGGGGCCAGGCTACACCTTC. The chain couples TRBV6-5 to TRBJ1-2; 10 bases are shared with TRBD1. The CDR3 is 15 amino acids. Germline V gene data show CDR1 as MNHEY and CDR2 as SVGAGI. After removal of 6 bases from V and 8 bases from J, the junction contained 12 bases not matched to a gene.

The rearrangement joins TRBV6-2 or TRBV6-3 to TRBJ1-2; D is unresolved. The CDR3 extends over 14 amino acids. The V gene lost 6 bases and the J gene lost 4 bases, with 15 bases spanning the gap. Germline CDR1 reads MNHEY; CDR2 reads SVGEGT. The chain's CDR3 is CASSPTRRGYGYTF. CDR3 in DNA: TGTGCCAGCAGCCCGACCCGGCGGGGCTATGGCTACACCTTC.

This clone occurred once. The chain couples TRBV7-9 to TRBJ2-7; 10 nucleotides align to TRBD1. The CDR3 contains 15 residues. Germline V gene sequence: CDR1 SEHNR, CDR2 FQNEAQ (reference sequence). V shed 6 bases and J 3 bases; nucleotides not matched to a gene: 8. CDR3 amino acids: CASRAGTGAFYEQYF. The CDR3 bases are TGTGCCAGCAGGGCCGGGACAGGGGCCTTCTACGAGCAGTACTTC.

This chain uses TRBV5-4 with TRBJ2-3; D remains unclear. CDR1 and CDR2 from the germline V gene are SGHNT and YYREEE (reference sequence). The CDR3 has 17 residues. With 4 bases removed from V and 1 base from J, the gap between germline ends came to 19 bases. The CDR3 region has the DNA TGTGCCAGCAGCCTCGATGACTGGAAACCTCGCACAGATACGCAGTATTTT. Its protein product is CASSLDDWKPRTDTQYF. Together with reference TRBV5-4 and TRBJ2-3, the CDR3 gives the full variable domain: ETGVTQSPTHLIKTRGQQVTLRCSSQSGHNTVSWYQQALGQGPQFIFQYYREEENGRGNFPPRFSGLQFPNYSSELNVNALELDDSALYLCASSLDDWKPRTDTQYFGPGTRLTVL.

V is TRBV4-1 and J is TRBJ2-7, with 8 nucleotides matching TRBD2. Germline V gene sequence: CDR1 MGHRA, CDR2 YSYEKL. There are 14 residues in the CDR3. Trimming took 1 base from V and 2 from J; bases not matched to a gene: 1. The CDR3 sequence is CASSQAGGTYEQYF. The CDR3 region has the DNA TGCGCCAGCAGCCAAGCGGGAGGGACCTACGAGCAGTACTTC.

J is TRBJ1-2 and V is TRBV5-1; D is uncertain. There are 13 residues in the CDR3. CDR1 and CDR2 (germline): SGHRS, YFSETQ. The germline V and J ends were trimmed by 0 bases and 4 bases, with 7 bases remaining between them. The CDR3 DNA is TGCGCCAGCAGCTTGGATCTTATCTATGGCTACACCTTC. Encoded protein: CASSLDLIYGYTF.

The gene calls are TRBV5-1 and TRBJ2-2, with 9 positions matching TRBD1. This CDR3 contains 15 residues. Looked up from germline, CDR1 is SGHRS and CDR2 is YFSETQ. Trimming cost V 4 bases and J 4 bases; bases outside gene matches: 5. The CDR3 loop is CASSPGQGITGELFF. The CDR3 DNA reads TGCGCCAGCAGCCCGGGACAGGGAATCACCGGGGAGCTGTTTTTT. The full variable domain, rest sourced from reference TRBV5-1 and TRBJ2-2, is KAGVTQTPRYLIKTRGQQVTLSCSPISGHRSVSWYQQTPGQGLQFLFEYFSETQRNKGNFPGRFSGRQFSNSRSEMNVSTLELGDSALYLCASSPGQGITGELFFGEGSRLTVL.

The CDR3 region has the DNA TGTGCCAGCAAAAGTGTTGGGGAGCCTATACATGAGCAGTACTTC. Its translation is CASKSVGEPIHEQYF. The chain links TRBV28 to TRBJ2-7, with D maybe TRBD2 (5 bases). The CDR3 sequence is 15 residues long. CDR1 MDHEN and CDR2 SYDVKM come from the germline V gene. Deletions cut 7 bases from V and 7 bases from J, with 23 bases between.

The V and J genes are TRBV3-1 (or the pseudogene TRBV3-2) and TRBJ1-4, with 8 bases fitting TRBD1. The CDR3 is 15 amino acids. V trimming: 2 bases; J trimming: 7 bases; junction bases outside the gene matches: 6. Per the germline V gene, CDR1 is LGHDT and CDR2 is YNNKEL (reference sequence). CDR3 residues: CASSQIRDRGEKLFF. The CDR3 nucleotides read TGTGCCAGCAGCCAAATTAGAGACAGGGGTGAAAAACTGTTTTTT.

The chain carries TRBV5-5 and TRBJ1-1, with TRBD1 matching 8 bases. Germline trimming cut 4 bases from V and 0 bases from J; bases unmatched to any gene: 14. The CDR3 consists of 18 residues. From germline, CDR1 is SGHKS and CDR2 YYEKEE (reference sequence). For the CDR3, the DNA is TGTGCCAGCAGCCCACAACCTACCGGACAGGGAGTGAACACTGAAGCTTTCTTT. Protein product: CASSPQPTGQGVNTEAFF.

The chain joins TRBV29-1 to TRBJ1-1; the D is unclear. Trimming stripped 6 bases from V and 0 bases from J, with 11 bases between. The V gene's germline CDR1 is SQVTM and CDR2 ANQGSEA. This CDR3 is built from 13 residues. The CDR3 nucleotides read TGCAGCGTGAACGTGAACATGAACACTGAAGCTTTCTTT. Protein: CSVNVNMNTEAFF.

In this sample, this clone turned up once. The V and J genes are TRBV19 and TRBJ1-1; D might be TRBD1 (5 bases). This CDR3 contains 15 residues. V lost 3 bases to trimming and J lost 1 base, with 12 bases between them. Germline V gives CDR1 LNHDA, CDR2 SQIVND (reference sequence). CDR3 loop: CASSMNGGGNTEAFF. The CDR3 coding sequence is TGTGCCAGTAGTATGAATGGCGGGGGGAACACTGAAGCTTTCTTT.

The chain employs TRBV7-8 and TRBJ2-7; D is possibly TRBD2 (6 bases). V lost 5 bases and J lost 3, with 14 bases in between. This CDR3 has 14 amino acids. Looked up from germline, CDR1 is SGHVS and CDR2 is FQNEAQ. CDR3: CASSPGTGGYEQYF. In DNA form, the CDR3 reads TGTGCCAGCAGCCCCGGGACCGGGGGCTACGAGCAGTACTTC.

The J gene is TRBJ2-7, the V gene TRBV21-1; the table's D call, TRBD2, was not checked against the DNA. TRBV21-1 is reported as a pseudogene. CDR3 length equals 13 residues. CDR3 amino acids: CASSSSGSYEQYF. The CDR3 coding sequence is TGTGCCAGCAGCTCTAGCGGCTCCTACGAGCAGTACTTC.

The CDR3 sequence: CASTPTAFSGNTIYF. The CDR3 DNA reads as TGTGCCAGCACCCCGACAGCTTTCTCTGGAAACACCATATATTTT. The chain recombines TRBV21-1 with TRBJ1-3; the table assigns TRBD1, which was not confirmed against the DNA. TRBV21-1 is noted as a pseudogene. The CDR3 is 15 amino acids.

The genes are TRBV19 and TRBJ2-3; TRBD1 aligns across 7 bases. The CDR3 runs 17 residues. Germline trimming cut 5 bases from V and 2 bases from J; bases unmatched to any gene: 13. Germline lookup yields CDR1 LNHDA and CDR2 SQIVND (reference sequence). CDR3 sequence: CASSPYHTGVNTDTQYF. CDR3 sequence (DNA): TGTGCCAGTAGTCCCTATCACACAGGGGTAAACACAGATACGCAGTATTTT.

This chain joins TRBV11-2 and TRBJ1-3, with D perhaps TRBD1 (6 bases). The CDR3 has 15 amino acids. Germline V gene sequence: CDR1 SGHAT, CDR2 FQNNGV. V was trimmed by 1 base and J by 0 bases, leaving 7 bases between them. The CDR3 bases are TGTGCCAGCAGCTTAGGACAGGTCTCTGGAAACACCATATATTTT. Amino acids: CASSLGQVSGNTIYF.

The gene calls are TRBV11-3 and TRBJ2-3; TRBD1 might be the D (5 bases). The V gene lost 1 base and the J gene lost 2 bases, with 13 bases spanning the gap. The CDR3 contains 16 residues. The germline V gene has CDR1 SGHNT and CDR2 YENEEA. The DNA for the CDR3 is TGTGCCAGCAGCTTAGGGTTTACAGGAATCACAGATACGCAGTATTTT. This sequence encodes CASSLGFTGITDTQYF.

The CDR3 nucleotides read TGTGCCAGCACTGGGACTAGCGTGAGCTCCTACGAGCAGTACTTC. Its protein is CASTGTSVSSYEQYF. V gene TRBV6-5 combines with J gene TRBJ2-7; 10 bases fit TRBD2. Per germline, CDR1 MNHEY and CDR2 SVGAGI. CDR3 size: 15 residues. Unmatched junction bases numbered 6, after V lost 7 bases and J lost 0 bases.

The chain joins TRBV4-2 to TRBJ2-2; 7 bases align to TRBD2. The CDR3 runs to 17 residues. Trimming cost V 6 bases and J 4 bases; bases outside gene matches: 14. Germline-derived CDR1 and CDR2 are LGHNA and YNFKEQ. The CDR3 bases are TGTGCCAGCAGACCAAGCGGCCGCAGGGAGGGCACCGGGGAGCTGTTTTTT. It encodes CASRPSGRREGTGELFF.

The chain couples TRBV7-9 to TRBJ1-2, with 7 bases lining up with TRBD1. Germline V gene data show CDR1 as SEHNR and CDR2 as FQNEAQ (reference sequence). The CDR3 consists of 14 residues. Trimming removed 4 bases from V and 5 bases from J; junction bases left unmatched: 7. CDR3 region: CASSSRQGDYGYTF. The CDR3 nucleotides are TGTGCCAGCAGCTCCCGTCAGGGGGATTATGGCTACACCTTC.

The rearrangement joins TRBV15 to TRBJ2-4, with a possible D match to TRBD2 (5 bases). Germline values: CDR1 LNHNV, CDR2 YYDKDF (reference sequence). Trimming left V 0 bases short and J 8 bases short, with 8 bases between. CDR3 size: 13 residues. The CDR3 nucleotides are TGTGCCACCAGCAGAGAGAACGGGGACATTCAGTACTTC. Its translation: CATSRENGDIQYF.

The chain combines TRBV9 with TRBJ1-2, with 7 positions matching TRBD1. Germline trimming cut 0 bases from V and 5 bases from J; bases unmatched to any gene: 4. CDR1 and CDR2 from the germline V gene are SGDLS and YYNGEE. This CDR3 comprises 14 residues. The CDR3 here is CASSVGQGNYGYTF. CDR3 DNA: TGTGCCAGCAGCGTAGGACAGGGCAATTATGGCTACACCTTC.

V and J are TRBV6-1 and TRBJ2-1, with TRBD2 as a possible D gene (5 bases). V shed 1 base and J shed 2 bases, with 9 bases lying between them. Germline loops: CDR1 MNHNS, CDR2 SASEGT. This CDR3 spans 15 amino acids. CDR3 region: CASSEGEGAYNEQFF. CDR3 nucleotides: TGTGCCAGCAGTGAAGGTGAGGGAGCCTACAATGAGCAGTTCTTC.